A single TCR beta chain is shown here with its context. Its antigen is unknown. Base-call qualities are not available, and no considerably larger clone is one nucleotide away. The source of the sample is a study of blood T cell repertoires in COVID-19 (dated by TCRdb to 2020 to 2021). Regarding the research as a whole: Collaborator samples came from the United States, Italy and Spain and covered acute and convalescent phases of COVID-19. Sample metadata almost always included a de-identified subject ID, COVID-19 status, age in years and sex. Subjects who had been exposed to COVID-19, were actively infected with it, or had recovered from it provided the deeply sampled blood TCRbeta repertoires that made up the dataset. HLA class I and class II types, where available, came from metadata supplied by the sample provider rather than from assay-based typing. The material from the prospective study consisted of cDNA or gDNA derived from T cells, B-cell-depleted T cells, or PBMCs. The samples were drawn from two sources: the first 160 participants of the ongoing ImmuneRACE study, and 950 to 1,500 subjects contributed by 6 global collaborators. A freely available public database, intended as a resource for researchers studying the immune response to SARS-CoV-2, is where the repertoires were released. General findings and caveats noted by the study authors: The amount of clinical and demographic metadata varied by source and participant and was provided uncurated.

From V the trimming removes 6 bases and from J it removes 1 base, while the gene matches leave 4 bases of the junction unaccounted for. Including cysteine and phenylalanine, the CDR3 has 15 amino acids. Only the CDR3 part of the read is kept: 45 bases, read in frame from the first base. CDR1 and CDR2 (SGHAT, FQDESV) derive from the germline V gene (reference sequence). The immunoSEQ Assay, a bias-controlled multiplex PCR, was used to amplify TCRbeta CDR3 regions from genomic DNA. The paper's processing steps were these. Within the assay, amplification of reference gene primers was used to estimate how many nucleated cells each sample contained. Sequence reads were collapsed and filtered to measure the absolute abundance of every unique TCRbeta CDR3 rearrangement. For each sample, productive Simpson clonality was calculated as the square root of Simpson's diversity index over productive rearrangements. In its TCRdb copy, this immuneACCESS table keeps in-frame sequences only and misses some clones. Where compared with another copy, unresolved V genes explain less than half of these, and the others have no known cause. D and trimming come from the DNA, and the V and J calls and clone size come from that table. For this sample the table gives 40,000 or so clones, of which less than 90% were detected only once. Approximately 1.6% of the sample is in the top ten clones.

One collaborating source in Seattle enrolled patients during active infection and followed them longitudinally through the course of disease. Whole blood was collected in K2EDTA tubes by collaborating institutions according to the institutions' own protocols. For TCRbeta analysis, collaborators shipped samples in one of three forms: frozen whole blood, isolated PBMCs, or DNA extracted from either of those sample types. The receptor's source is a man aged 55 to 69 with COVID-19, enrolled during active disease. The specimen sequenced was peripheral blood. The chain is encoded by TRBV11-1 joined to TRBJ2-2; TRBD2 lines up with 8 middle nucleotides. The sequence in DNA is TGTGCCAGCAGGCTTAGCGGGGTGAACACCGGGGAGCTGTTTTTT. Its product reads: CASRLSGVNTGELFF.